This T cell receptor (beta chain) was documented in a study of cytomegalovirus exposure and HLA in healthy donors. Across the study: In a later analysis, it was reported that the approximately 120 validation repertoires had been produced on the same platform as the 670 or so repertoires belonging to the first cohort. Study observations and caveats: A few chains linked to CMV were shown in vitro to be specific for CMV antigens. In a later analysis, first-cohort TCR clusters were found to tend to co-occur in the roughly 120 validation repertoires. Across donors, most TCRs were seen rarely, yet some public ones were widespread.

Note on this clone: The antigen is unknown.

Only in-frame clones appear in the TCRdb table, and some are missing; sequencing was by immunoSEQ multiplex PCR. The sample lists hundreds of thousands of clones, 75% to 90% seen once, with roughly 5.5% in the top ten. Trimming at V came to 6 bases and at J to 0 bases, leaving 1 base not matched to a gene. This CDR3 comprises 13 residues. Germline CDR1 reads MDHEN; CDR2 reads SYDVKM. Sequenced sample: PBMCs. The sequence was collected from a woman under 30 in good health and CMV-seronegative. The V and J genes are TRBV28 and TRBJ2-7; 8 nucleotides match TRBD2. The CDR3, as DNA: TGTGCCAGCAGGAGCGGGAGCTCCTACGAGCAGTACTTC. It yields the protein CASRSGSSYEQYF.